A single T cell receptor beta chain is shown here with its context. Antigen unknown. This sample stems from a study of shared clonotypes between healthy human individuals. On the study more broadly: A donor's plate count was three for CD4 naive and three for CD4 memory; CD8 naive had two and CD8 memory one.

Points from the study as a whole: The sole specimen, blood, was sampled, and tissue repertoires likely differ. It was anticipated that sequencing depth would influence how many clonotypes donors shared.

Researchers divided each subset's genomic DNA evenly across several immunoSEQ plates. This table comes from immunoSEQ multiplex PCR, and its TCRdb copy is limited to in-frame clones, with some not included. In the table there are more than 900,000 clones, about 84% of which are singletons. This sequence was found in a man aged 18 to 35 in good health. Some clones in this sample may be carry-over from other donors' samples. Sequenced material: memory CD4+ T cells from PBMCs. Subset denoted: CD45RA-negative fraction.

In DNA form, the CDR3 reads TGCGCCAGCAGCTTGGGGGACTTGTACAATGAGCAGTTCTTC. It specifies CASSLGDLYNEQFF. The chain links TRBV5-1 to TRBJ2-1, with D possibly being TRBD2 (6 bases). In germline, CDR1 is SGHRS, CDR2 YFSETQ. The germline V and J ends were trimmed by 0 bases and 4 bases, with 8 bases remaining between them. This CDR3 has 14 residues.